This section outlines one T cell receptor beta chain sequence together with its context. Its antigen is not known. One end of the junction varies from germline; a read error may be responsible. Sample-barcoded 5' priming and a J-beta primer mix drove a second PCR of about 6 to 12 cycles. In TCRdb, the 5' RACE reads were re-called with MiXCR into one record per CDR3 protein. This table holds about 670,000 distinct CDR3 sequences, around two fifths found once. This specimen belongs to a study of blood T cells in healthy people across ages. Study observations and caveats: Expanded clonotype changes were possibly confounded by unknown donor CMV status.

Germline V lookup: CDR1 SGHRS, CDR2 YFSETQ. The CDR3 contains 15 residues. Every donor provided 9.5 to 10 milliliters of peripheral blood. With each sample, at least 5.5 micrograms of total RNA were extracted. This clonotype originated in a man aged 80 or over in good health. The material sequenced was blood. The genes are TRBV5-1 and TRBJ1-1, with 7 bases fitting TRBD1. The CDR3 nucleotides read TGCGCCAGCAGCCCTAACACAGGGGTTGGCACTGAAGTTTTCTTT. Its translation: CASSPNTGVGTEVFF.